These 28 T cell receptor beta chains originate from one sample sequenced in a study of blood T cell repertoires in COVID-19. TCRdb's copy holds only in-frame clones and misses some; the assay was immunoSEQ multiplex PCR. The data contain some 140,000 clones, roughly nine tenths of them singletons. Specimen: peripheral blood. These receptors all stem from a man in his fifties or sixties with acute or convalescent COVID-19.

The count of this clone is one. The chain joins TRBV4-2 to TRBJ1-2; possible D gene TRBD1, 6 bases. V lost 4 bases to trimming and J lost 3 bases, with 12 bases between them. Germline-derived CDR1 and CDR2 are LGHNA and YNFKEQ. The CDR3 has 14 residues. CDR3 sequence reads: CASSPQGMDYGYTF. As DNA, the CDR3 is TGTGCCAGCAGCCCTCAGGGGATGGACTATGGCTACACCTTC.

The rearrangement links TRBV6-5 to TRBJ2-5; D is possibly TRBD1 (6 bases). CDR3 size: 14 residues. V was cut by 6 bases and J by 4 bases, with 15 bases left in between. Germline V lookup: CDR1 MNHEY, CDR2 SVGAGI. The CDR3 region is CASRSWGRGETQYF. CDR3 in DNA: TGTGCCAGCAGATCATGGGGCAGGGGAGAGACCCAGTACTTC.

This sequence joins TRBV6-2 or TRBV6-3 and TRBJ2-7; tentative D call: TRBD1 (6 bases). V dropped 6 bases and J dropped 6 bases, with 12 bases sitting between them. From germline, CDR1 is MNHEY and CDR2 SVGEGT. The CDR3 totals 12 residues. The CDR3 bases are TGTGCCAGCAGCCAACAGGGATTCGAGCAGTACGTC. This sequence encodes CASSQQGFEQYV.

The chain combines TRBV27 with TRBJ2-7, with D possibly being TRBD1 (5 bases). Per germline, CDR1 MNHEY and CDR2 SMNVEV (reference sequence). V dropped 2 bases and J dropped 7 bases, with 12 bases sitting between them. There are 13 residues in the CDR3. This CDR3 is CASSLPFAGEQYF. CDR3 sequence (DNA): TGTGCCAGCAGTTTACCTTTTGCAGGGGAGCAGTACTTC.

A few counts support this clone. The rearrangement uses TRBV19 and TRBJ1-1; TRBD1 aligns across 8 bases. The CDR3 runs 13 residues. The germline CDR1 and CDR2 sequences are LNHDA and SQIVND (reference sequence). Trimming removed 7 bases from V and 4 bases from J; junction bases left unmatched: 5. CDR3 sequence (DNA): TGTGCCAGTAAGGGACAGGTGGCCACTGAAGCTTTCTTT. Amino acid sequence: CASKGQVATEAFF.

The chain uses TRBV19 and TRBJ2-3, with 8 bases fitting TRBD1. CDR3 length: 18 amino acids. V trimming: 4 bases; J trimming: 2 bases; junction bases outside the gene matches: 14. Germline V gene data show CDR1 as LNHDA and CDR2 as SQIVND (reference sequence). CDR3 bases: TGTGCCAGTAGTACCGGACAGGGCCAGCGTATGATCACAGATACGCAGTATTTT. Its protein is CASSTGQGQRMITDTQYF.

This chain links TRBV30 with TRBJ1-4; D is undetermined. Trimming stripped 4 bases from V and 0 bases from J, with 3 bases between. CDR1 is GTSNPN and CDR2 is SVGIG in the germline V gene (reference sequence). The CDR3 loop spans 12 amino acids. The CDR3 DNA is TGTGCCTGGACAGCAACTAATGAAAAACTGTTTTTT. Its protein is CAWTATNEKLFF.

CDR3 residues: CASSITSGGADQYF. In DNA form, the CDR3 reads TGTGCCAGTAGTATAACTAGCGGGGGGGCAGACCAGTACTTC. The chain employs TRBV19 and TRBJ2-5, with 13 bases fitting TRBD2. The CDR3 has 14 amino acids. V gave up 2 bases and J gave up 10 bases; unmatched junction bases: 4. CDR1 is LNHDA, CDR2 SQIVND, per germline (reference sequence).

The chain recombines TRBV7-2 with TRBJ2-1; 8 bases align to TRBD2. Per germline, CDR1 SGHTA and CDR2 FQGNSA. There are 14 residues in the CDR3. The J segment lost 7 bases and the V segment lost 4 bases, leaving 6 bases of the junction unmatched. CDR3 region: CASSSPGLGNEQFF. The CDR3 bases are TGTGCCAGCAGCTCGCCGGGACTAGGAAATGAGCAGTTCTTC.

The V call is TRBV2, the J call TRBJ2-3; 8 bases fit TRBD1. The CDR3 covers 17 residues. J gave up 4 bases and V 3 bases, and 12 bases lay outside the gene matches. Germline CDR1 SNHLY, CDR2 FYNNEI. CDR3 bases: TGTGCCAGCAGTGAGACAACGACAGGGGCTGGGTCAGATACGCAGTATTTT. It yields the protein CASSETTTGAGSDTQYF.

V is TRBV6-5 and J is TRBJ2-1; D may be TRBD2 (6 bases). Trimming left V 9 bases short and J 2 bases short, with 14 bases between. This CDR3 comprises 14 residues. The germline V gene has CDR1 MNHEY and CDR2 SVGAGI. The CDR3, as DNA: TGTGCCAGATATAGCGGAGGGGCCTACAATGAGCAGTTCTTC. Its protein is CARYSGGAYNEQFF.

The chain carries TRBV5-4 and TRBJ1-1; 11 bases are shared with TRBD1. This CDR3 comprises 17 residues. CDR1 SGHNT and CDR2 YYREEE come from the germline V gene (reference sequence). The V segment lost 4 bases and the J segment 7 bases; nucleotides outside the gene matches: 15. The CDR3 coding sequence is TGTGCCAGCAGCCCTAGCTTCGGACAGGGGGCGAGTGGTGAAGCTTTCTTT. It is translated as CASSPSFGQGASGEAFF.

The genes are TRBV7-3 and TRBJ2-2; D unresolved. The V end lost 6 bases, the J end lost 0 bases, and 8 bases lay between the germline ends. CDR3 length equals 14 residues. CDR1 is SGHTA and CDR2 is FQGTGA in the germline V gene. CDR3 residues: CASSSGPNTGELFF. Written as DNA, the CDR3 is TGTGCCAGCAGTTCGGGTCCGAACACCGGGGAGCTGTTTTTT.

The chain links TRBV18 to TRBJ1-5, with 9 nucleotides matching TRBD1. CDR3 length equals 16 residues. V was pared by 1 base and J by 6 bases, with 7 bases of the junction left unmatched. Germline V gene sequence: CDR1 KGHSH, CDR2 LQKENI. The CDR3 DNA follows: TGTGCCAGCTCACCACAACAGGGGGCGCGGGTTCAGCCCCAGCATTTT. This gives the protein CASSPQQGARVQPQHF. Based on the CDR3 plus reference TRBV18 and TRBJ1-5, the full variable domain is NAGVMQNPRHLVRRRGQEARLRCSPMKGHSHVYWYRQLPEEGLKFMVYLQKENIIDESGMPKERFSAEFPKEGPSILRIQQVVRGDSAAYFCASSPQQGARVQPQHFGDGTRLSIL.

Remarks on this clone: The germline gene is not matched at one end of the junction; a read error may be the cause. The chain joins TRBV3-1 (or the pseudogene TRBV3-2) to TRBJ2-2, with TRBD1 matching over 7 bases. Germline V CDR1 and CDR2: LGHDT, YNNKEL (reference sequence). This CDR3 comprises 15 residues. The CDR3 region has the DNA TGTGCCACCAGCCGGGACAGTGGGGACACCGGGGAGCTGTTTTTT. It specifies CATSRDSGDTGELFF.

The chain has TRBV18 and TRBJ1-4; 8 bases align to TRBD1. Germline CDR1 is KGHSH and CDR2 is LQKENI. V trimming: 1 base; J trimming: 5 bases; junction bases outside the gene matches: 12. The CDR3 runs to 18 residues. DNA of the CDR3: TGTGCCAGCTCACCACGGCAGGGGGCCCTTTCGAAGAATGAAAAACTGTTTTTT. It codes for CASSPRQGALSKNEKLFF.

This sequence joins TRBV11-3 and TRBJ2-3; TRBD2 matches 10 bases. Germline trimming cut 5 bases from V and 0 bases from J; bases unmatched to any gene: 5. CDR1 is SGHNT, CDR2 YENEEA, per germline. The CDR3 has 16 amino acids. CDR3 in DNA: TGTGCCAGCAGCGTCGGACTAGCGGAGAGCACAGATACGCAGTATTTT. Protein product: CASSVGLAESTDTQYF.

This rearrangement joins TRBV19 to TRBJ2-5, with TRBD1 matching 10 bases. The germline gives CDR1 LNHDA, CDR2 SQIVND (reference sequence). V lost 3 bases and J lost 4; bases outside the gene matches: 5. The CDR3 contains 15 residues. CDR3 sequence (DNA): TGTGCCAGTAGTATGGGGGGACAGGGGACAGAGACCCAGTACTTC. Translated, it gives CASSMGGQGTETQYF.

The gene calls are TRBV28 and TRBJ1-4; a weak D match, TRBD1 (5 bases). Trimming took off 2 bases at V and 10 bases at J, with 14 bases between the two ends. The CDR3 totals 14 residues. CDR1 MDHEN and CDR2 SYDVKM come from the germline V gene. This CDR3 reads CASSLPGGDVKLFF. CDR3 DNA sequence: TGTGCCAGCAGTTTACCCGGGGGGGACGTAAAACTGTTTTTT.

The rearrangement links TRBV5-1 to TRBJ2-2, with 7 bases lining up with TRBD2. The CDR3 consists of 16 residues. Germline V lookup: CDR1 SGHRS, CDR2 YFSETQ. The ends lost 4 bases at V and 1 base at J; junction bases unmatched: 7. CDR3 nucleotide sequence: TGCGCCAGCAGCAAGGAGGGCGGGGGGAACACCGGGGAGCTGTTTTTT. Protein sequence: CASSKEGGGNTGELFF.

The rearrangement uses TRBV12-5 and TRBJ1-2, with D possibly being TRBD1 (5 bases). Trimming stripped 3 bases from V and 7 bases from J, with 12 bases between. CDR1 LGHNT and CDR2 FRNRAP come from the germline V gene. The CDR3 loop spans 13 amino acids. CDR3 nucleotide sequence: TGTGCTAGTGGTTTCCAGGGCGTCGGTGGCTACACCTTC. It specifies CASGFQGVGGYTF. The full variable domain, completed using reference TRBV12-5 and TRBJ1-2, is DARVTQTPRHKVTEMGQEVTMRCQPILGHNTVFWYRQTMMQGLELLAYFRNRAPLDDSGMPKDRFSAEMPDATLATLKIQPSEPRDSAVYFCASGFQGVGGYTFGSGTRLTVV.

This chain joins TRBV6-5 and TRBJ1-2; the D is unclear. This CDR3 has 12 residues. Germline CDR1 reads MNHEY; CDR2 reads SVGAGI. V gave up 6 bases and J gave up 4 bases, with 9 bases separating them. The CDR3: CASRLGSYGYTF. CDR3 in DNA: TGTGCCAGCAGACTGGGCAGCTATGGCTACACCTTC.

This clone was observed a handful of times. This rearrangement joins TRBV5-4 to TRBJ1-2; D unresolved. The CDR3 runs to 13 residues. Trimming pared 2 bases from V and 5 bases from J, leaving 10 bases between. From germline, CDR1 is SGHNT and CDR2 YYREEE (reference sequence). The CDR3 DNA follows: TGTGCCAGCAGCTTCTCCAGGACTTATGGCTACACCTTC. It encodes CASSFSRTYGYTF.

This chain joins TRBV3-1 (or the pseudogene TRBV3-2) and TRBJ2-1; D may be TRBD2 (6 bases). The germline V gene has CDR1 LGHDT and CDR2 YNNKEL (reference sequence). Trimming cost V 4 bases and J 5 bases, with 15 bases left between them. CDR3 size: 15 residues. The CDR3 reads CASSRRVEGNNEQFF. CDR3 sequence (DNA): TGTGCCAGCAGCCGGAGGGTTGAGGGGAACAATGAGCAGTTCTTC.

The CDR3, as DNA: TGTGCCAGCAGCCAAGTGTGGACAGGGTATCATGAAGCTTTCTTT. It specifies CASSQVWTGYHEAFF. V gene TRBV3-1 (or the pseudogene TRBV3-2) combines with J gene TRBJ1-1, with TRBD1 identical over 8 bases. In germline, CDR1 is LGHDT, CDR2 YNNKEL (reference sequence). The V segment lost 1 base and the J segment 7 bases; nucleotides outside the gene matches: 8. The CDR3 contains 15 residues.

J is TRBJ2-7 and V is TRBV19, with D perhaps matching TRBD2 (7 bases). Per the germline V gene, CDR1 is LNHDA and CDR2 is SQIVND (reference sequence). The CDR3 contains 12 residues. The CDR3 sequence is CATGAGTYEQYF. In DNA, the CDR3 is TGTGCGACAGGAGCGGGAACCTACGAGCAGTACTTC.

The V gene is TRBV28, the J gene TRBJ2-1; 7 bases align to TRBD1. Trimming removed 4 bases from V and 0 bases from J; junction bases left unmatched: 6. The CDR3 runs to 16 residues. In germline, CDR1 is MDHEN, CDR2 SYDVKM. The CDR3 loop is CASSSGTADSYNEQFF. The CDR3, as DNA: TGTGCCAGCAGTTCCGGGACAGCTGACTCCTACAATGAGCAGTTCTTC.

The chain links TRBV6-2 or TRBV6-3 to TRBJ2-3, with 8 bases aligning to TRBD2. Germline CDR1 MNHEY, CDR2 SVGEGT. The CDR3 has 16 residues. Trimming at V came to 1 base and at J to 0 bases, leaving 3 bases not matched to a gene. The CDR3 DNA reads as TGTGCCAGCAGTTACTGGGCGGGGGGTAGCACAGATACGCAGTATTTT. This translates into CASSYWAGGSTDTQYF.